This T cell receptor (beta chain) was captured by sequencing in a study of Graves' ophthalmopathy and Graves' hyperthyroidism. About this clonotype itself: A read error may explain this, as a much larger clone is one base away.

For repertoire sequencing, the TCR beta CDR3 regions were amplified from RNA transcripts. Second-round multiplex PCR came after first-round RT-PCR with HTBI primers. TCRdb reanalysed the multiplex PCR reads using MiXCR and keeps one entry per CDR3 protein. This sample yields about 640,000 distinct CDR3 sequences, of which over 40% are seen a single time; more than 2.5% belongs to the top ten. Germline V gene sequence: CDR1 SGHAT, CDR2 FQNNGV. The CDR3 is 11 residues long. PBMCs were isolated by Ficoll-Paque density gradient centrifugation, using approximately 10 ml of fresh peripheral blood as the starting material.

This chain joins TRBV11-2 and TRBJ1-2; a possible D gene is TRBD1 (6 bases). The receptor was derived from an adult man with Graves' ophthalmopathy. Sequencing used peripheral blood. This CDR3 is CASGDTYDYTF. The CDR3 DNA reads TGTGCCAGCGGGGACACCTATGACTACACCTTC.